This T cell receptor beta chain is drawn from a study of T cell repertoires in cytomegalovirus infection. For the study at large: Indications came from public TCR beta signatures; they pointed to CMV infection and to a matching HLA type. The study, taken as a whole, reports: Dominating the ex vivo response were HLA-C-restricted CMV-specific TCR beta clonotypes.

The sample holds many counts of this clonotype. What it binds is not known. TCRdb called the reads again in MiXCR, with one record for every CDR3 protein. This table has approximately 170,000 distinct CDR3 sequences, approximately 15% appearing once. The sample comprised PBMCs. The TCR was taken from a human donor in good health (CMV status not recorded). Some clones in this sample may be carry-over from other donors' samples.

The CDR3 is CASSTRVTGVRNEQFF. The CDR3 nucleotides read TGTGCCAGCAGTACTCGGGTTACGGGGGTTCGGAATGAGCAGTTCTTC. The V gene is TRBV27, the J gene TRBJ2-1; D is perhaps TRBD2 (6 bases). Germline CDR1 MNHEY, CDR2 SMNVEV (reference sequence). The CDR3 has 16 residues. V was trimmed by 5 bases and J by 7 bases, leaving 21 bases between them.